The rows below give T cell receptor beta chains drawn from one sample of a study of post-analysis software for immune sequencing data. Each CDR3 protein gets one entry after TCRdb re-called the PCR reads with MiXCR. The table shows almost 700,000 distinct CDR3 sequences, with around 60% occurring only once. Input material: blood. The source of these receptors is a girl aged 2 to 10 with multiple sclerosis. Both conserved end residues are part of each CDR3. A D gene is named only where the DNA matches it firmly. The size of a clone is reported for some rows only, either as once, few or many, or as a class for expanded clones.

cdr3_aa,cdr3_nt,clone_size,j_call,d_call,v_call
CASSQENGNGYGYTF,TGTGCCAGCAGCCAAGAGAACGGGAATGGATATGGCTACACCTTC,NA,TRBJ1-2,NA,TRBV4-2
CSVERGGYRMQYF,TGCAGCGTTGAAAGGGGGGGCTACCGGATGCAGTACTTC,NA,TRBJ2-7,NA,TRBV29-1
CASSPSGRAGSDTQYF,TGCGCCAGCAGTCCTTCCGGGAGAGCAGGGTCAGATACGCAGTATTTT,many,TRBJ2-3,NA,TRBV10-2
CASSVVGVGETQYF,TGTGCCAGCAGCGTAGTAGGGGTCGGAGAGACCCAGTACTTC,few,TRBJ2-5,NA,TRBV9
CSARPLRGRSDTQYF,TGCAGTGCCCGGCCCCTCAGGGGGCGGTCAGATACGCAGTATTTT,NA,TRBJ2-3,TRBD1,TRBV20-1
CASSLATTQETQYF,TGTGCCAGCAGCTTAGCCACCACGCAAGAGACCCAGTACTTC,once,TRBJ2-5,NA,TRBV7-8
CASSLGTRNEQYF,TGCGCCAGCAGCTTGGGGACTAGAAACGAGCAGTACTTC,NA,TRBJ2-7,TRBD2,TRBV5-1
CASSYSSSGSSYNEQFF,TGTGCCAGCAGTTACTCGTCTAGCGGGAGCTCCTACAATGAGCAGTTCTTC,NA,TRBJ2-1,TRBD2,TRBV6-2/TRBV6-3
CASSPGTSGGATDTQYF,TGTGCCAGCAGTCCCGGGACTAGCGGGGGGGCTACAGATACGCAGTATTTT,NA,TRBJ2-3,TRBD2,TRBV6-4
CSAQEGGYEQYF,TGCAGTGCGCAAGAAGGGGGTTACGAGCAGTACTTC,NA,TRBJ2-7,NA,TRBV20-1
CASSLEGVGNQPQHF,TGTGCCAGCAGCTTAGAAGGAGTTGGCAATCAGCCCCAGCATTTT,NA,TRBJ1-5,NA,TRBV7-2
CASSPQGVGEQFF,TGTGCCAGCAGCCCTCAGGGGGTCGGTGAGCAGTTCTTC,NA,TRBJ2-1,TRBD1,TRBV7-6
CASGPQGNTEAFF,TGCGCCAGCGGGCCACAGGGGAACACTGAAGCTTTCTTT,NA,TRBJ1-1,NA,TRBV5-1
CATSRPDRGSETQYF,TGTGCCACCAGCAGACCTGACAGGGGATCCGAGACCCAGTACTTC,few,TRBJ2-5,TRBD1,TRBV15
CASSPRGDQETQYF,TGTGCCAGCTCCCCGAGGGGGGACCAAGAGACCCAGTACTTC,few,TRBJ2-5,NA,TRBV7-9
CASSYTDRGNTGELFF,TGTGCCAGCAGCTATACCGACAGGGGAAACACCGGGGAGCTGTTTTTT,NA,TRBJ2-2,TRBD1,TRBV11-2
CASSQEVAGGRQFF,TGTGCCAGCAGCCAAGAAGTAGCGGGGGGGCGACAGTTCTTC,once,TRBJ2-1,TRBD2,TRBV14
CASSDRGQGSTDTQYF,TGCGCCAGCAGCGACAGGGGACAGGGTAGCACAGATACGCAGTATTTT,NA,TRBJ2-3,TRBD1,TRBV5-1
CAIRVGSSSYNEQFF,TGTGCCATCAGGGTCGGTTCGAGCTCCTACAATGAGCAGTTCTTC,NA,TRBJ2-1,NA,TRBV10-3
CASSGGRGQDTQYF,TGCGCCAGCAGCGGAGGCAGGGGGCAAGATACGCAGTATTTT,NA,TRBJ2-3,TRBD1,TRBV5-1
CSARTRPSTDTQYF,TGCAGTGCTAGAACCCGGCCTAGCACAGATACGCAGTATTTT,NA,TRBJ2-3,NA,TRBV20-1
CASSLRSQNEQFF,TGTGCCAGCAGCTTGAGAAGTCAGAATGAGCAGTTCTTC,NA,TRBJ2-1,NA,TRBV5-5
CASSFAGGGSTDTQYF,TGTGCCAGCAGTTTCGCAGGGGGAGGGAGCACAGATACGCAGTATTTT,NA,TRBJ2-3,NA,TRBV6-5
CASSQEGQGGYGYTF,TGTGCCAGCAGCCAAGAAGGACAGGGCGGCTATGGCTACACCTTC,few,TRBJ1-2,TRBD1,TRBV4-2
CASSDGQGWAETQYF,TGTGCCAGCAGCGACGGACAGGGGTGGGCAGAGACCCAGTACTTC,NA,TRBJ2-5,TRBD1,TRBV25-1
CSSTLAGDITDTQYF,TGCAGTTCCACTTTAGCGGGGGACATCACAGATACGCAGTATTTT,NA,TRBJ2-3,TRBD2,TRBV20-1
CSPTRELTYEQYF,TGCAGCCCCACCCGCGAGCTAACCTACGAGCAGTACTTC,few,TRBJ2-7,NA,TRBV20-1
CASSPERTDTQYF,TGTGCCAGCAGCCCCGAACGCACAGATACGCAGTATTTT,few,TRBJ2-3,NA,TRBV5-5
CASEGLYTF,TGTGCCAGCGAGGGCCTCTACACCTTC,NA,TRBJ1-2,NA,TRBV2
CASSAMTSGIQYF,TGTGCCAGCAGCGCCATGACTAGCGGGATTCAGTACTTC,NA,TRBJ2-4,TRBD2,TRBV7-2
CSPSSGRADEQFF,TGCAGTCCGTCTAGCGGGAGGGCTGATGAGCAGTTCTTC,NA,TRBJ2-1,TRBD2,TRBV20-1
CAISDTAGQPQHF,TGTGCCATCAGTGACACCGCTGGTCAGCCCCAGCATTTT,NA,TRBJ1-5,NA,TRBV10-3
CASSLSLGRTDTQYF,TGCGCCAGCAGTCTTAGCCTAGGTCGCACAGATACGCAGTATTTT,NA,TRBJ2-3,NA,TRBV5-1
CASRPGPENTEAFF,TGTGCCAGCAGGCCCGGGCCAGAAAACACTGAAGCTTTCTTT,NA,TRBJ1-1,NA,TRBV28
CASSPEGHEQYF,TGCGCCAGCAGCCCCGAAGGCCACGAGCAGTACTTC,few,TRBJ2-7,NA,TRBV5-1
CSVHPRLSYNEQFF,TGCAGCGTTCATCCACGGCTCTCCTACAATGAGCAGTTCTTC,NA,TRBJ2-1,NA,TRBV29-1
CASSLGGTGFNEQYF,TGTGCCAGCAGCTTAGGAGGGACAGGGTTCAACGAGCAGTACTTC,few,TRBJ2-7,TRBD1,TRBV7-2
CASTLNTGVNQPQHF,TGTGCCAGCACTCTTAACACAGGGGTAAATCAGCCCCAGCATTTT,NA,TRBJ1-5,TRBD1,TRBV12-3/TRBV12-4
CASSLAGTVHTGELFF,TGTGCCAGCAGCTTAGCCGGGACAGTCCACACCGGGGAGCTGTTTTTT,NA,TRBJ2-2,TRBD1,TRBV7-9
CASTGLIAGMRQETQYF,TGTGCCAGCACTGGCCTGATAGCGGGAATGAGGCAAGAGACCCAGTACTTC,NA,TRBJ2-5,TRBD2,TRBV7-2
CASSLRLATSTDTQYF,TGTGCCAGCAGCTTACGCCTCGCTACTAGCACAGATACGCAGTATTTT,NA,TRBJ2-3,NA,TRBV7-2
CASRSGQGSTDTQYF,TGTGCCAGCAGGTCTGGACAGGGAAGCACAGATACGCAGTATTTT,NA,TRBJ2-3,TRBD1,TRBV7-6
CASSLDPVGNTEAFF,TGTGCCAGCAGCTTGGATCCTGTAGGAAACACTGAAGCTTTCTTT,once,TRBJ1-1,NA,TRBV5-5
CASSELVGETQYF,TGTGCCAGCAGTGAACTAGTCGGTGAGACCCAGTACTTC,few,TRBJ2-5,NA,TRBV6-4
CSADRTSGTYNEQFF,TGCAGTGCTGACCGGACTAGCGGGACATACAATGAGCAGTTCTTC,few,TRBJ2-1,TRBD2,TRBV20-1
CASRFAGGEVETQYF,TGCGCCAGCAGATTTGCGGGAGGGGAGGTTGAGACCCAGTACTTC,few,TRBJ2-5,TRBD2,TRBV5-1
CSAVVAGVRQFF,TGCAGTGCCGTTGTAGCGGGAGTGAGACAGTTCTTC,NA,TRBJ2-1,TRBD2,TRBV20-1
CASSSDSYQPQHF,TGTGCCAGCTCGTCCGACAGCTATCAGCCCCAGCATTTT,few,TRBJ1-5,NA,TRBV7-9
CASSREGAEQYF,TGCGCCAGCAGTCGGGAAGGAGCCGAGCAGTACTTC,few,TRBJ2-7,NA,TRBV5-1
CASSDRENSPLHF,TGTGCCAGCAGTGACAGGGAGAATTCACCCCTCCACTTT,NA,TRBJ1-6,TRBD1,TRBV12-3/TRBV12-4
CASSFSSGHNEQFF,TGTGCCAGCAGTTTCTCTAGCGGACACAATGAGCAGTTCTTC,few,TRBJ2-1,TRBD2,TRBV27
CASSYARVSGEKLFF,TGTGCCAGCAGTTACGCAAGGGTTTCTGGAGAAAAACTGTTTTTT,few,TRBJ1-4,NA,TRBV6-5
CASEPGQNNQPQHF,TGCGCCAGCGAACCAGGACAGAACAATCAGCCCCAGCATTTT,NA,TRBJ1-5,NA,TRBV4-1